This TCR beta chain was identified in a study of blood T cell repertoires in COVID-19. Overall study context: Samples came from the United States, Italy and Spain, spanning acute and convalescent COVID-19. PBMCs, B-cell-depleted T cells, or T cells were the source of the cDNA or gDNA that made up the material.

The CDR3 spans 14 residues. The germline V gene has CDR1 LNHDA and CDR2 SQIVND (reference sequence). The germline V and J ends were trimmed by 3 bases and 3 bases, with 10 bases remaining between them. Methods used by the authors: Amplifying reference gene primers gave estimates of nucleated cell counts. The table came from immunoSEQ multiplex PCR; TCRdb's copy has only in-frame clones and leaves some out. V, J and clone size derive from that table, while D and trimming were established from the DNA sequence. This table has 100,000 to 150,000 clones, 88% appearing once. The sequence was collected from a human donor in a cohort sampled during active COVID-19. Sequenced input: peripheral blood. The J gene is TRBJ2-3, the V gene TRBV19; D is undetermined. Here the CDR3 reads CASSIQPRTDTQYF. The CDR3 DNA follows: TGTGCCAGTAGTATCCAACCACGGACAGATACGCAGTATTTT.